This TCR beta chain derives from a study of STAT5B mutations in CD4+ large granular lymphocyte leukemia. V lost 5 bases and J 0 bases, leaving 11 bases between the germline ends. CDR1 and CDR2 from the germline V gene are MNHEY and SVGAGI. CDR3 length: 14 amino acids. The survey-level immunoSEQ assay was used. Produced via immunoSEQ multiplex PCR; TCRdb's table is partial and in-frame only. Of around 33,000 clones listed, approximately 90% are singletons. This clone was counted a few times. What it recognizes is unknown. General observations from the study: CD4-sorted patient repertoires seemed more clonal than healthy CD4+ repertoires. Top patient clones used TRBV06 genes more often: 8/27 versus 2/35 in controls.

This clonotype originated in a human donor in good health. The sequenced material came from CD4+ T cells from blood buffy coats. V is TRBV6-5 and J is TRBJ2-7, with D possibly TRBD1 on 5 matching bases. CDR3 protein: CASSTTASSYEQYF. DNA for the CDR3: TGTGCCAGCAGTACGACAGCGAGCTCCTACGAGCAGTACTTC.